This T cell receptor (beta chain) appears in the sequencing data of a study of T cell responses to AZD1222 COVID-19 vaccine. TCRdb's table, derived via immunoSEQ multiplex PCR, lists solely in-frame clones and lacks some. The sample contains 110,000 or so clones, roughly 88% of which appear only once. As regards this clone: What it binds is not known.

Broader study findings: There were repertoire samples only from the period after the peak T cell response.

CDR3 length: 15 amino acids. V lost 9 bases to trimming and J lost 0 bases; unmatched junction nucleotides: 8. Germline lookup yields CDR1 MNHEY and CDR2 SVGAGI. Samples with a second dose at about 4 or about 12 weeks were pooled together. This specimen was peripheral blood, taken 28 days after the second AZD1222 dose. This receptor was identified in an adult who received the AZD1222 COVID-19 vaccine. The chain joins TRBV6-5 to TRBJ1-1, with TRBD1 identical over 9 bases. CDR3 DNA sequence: TGTGCCAGTCGGACAGGGGCTACCATGAACACTGAAGCTTTCTTT. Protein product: CASRTGATMNTEAFF.